Below, 25 T cell receptor beta chains from the same sample are listed, as sequenced in a study of blood T cell repertoires in COVID-19. Measured with immunoSEQ multiplex PCR; TCRdb has only the in-frame clones, and not every one. The top ten hold roughly 18% of the sample, which has some 80,000 clones, 85% seen once. Source material: peripheral blood. These receptors came from an elderly man with active or convalescent COVID-19.

The CDR3 DNA sequence: TGCGCCAGCAGCACCACCCCGGGACAGGGGATATCACCCCTCCACTTT. It encodes CASSTTPGQGISPLHF. The rearrangement joins TRBV5-1 to TRBJ1-6; 10 positions match TRBD1. The CDR3 runs to 16 residues. Trimming took 4 bases from V and 10 from J; bases not matched to a gene: 11. Germline lookup yields CDR1 SGHRS and CDR2 YFSETQ.

This chain links TRBV19 with TRBJ1-2; D is unresolved. The CDR3 runs to 16 residues. Deletions cut 6 bases from V and 2 bases from J, with 19 bases between. Germline CDR1 is LNHDA and CDR2 is SQIVND (reference sequence). The CDR3 DNA reads TGTGCCAGTAGGAGTCGTGGGCCCGAGGGAAACTATGGCTACACCTTC. This encodes CASRSRGPEGNYGYTF.

The chain joins TRBV5-1 to TRBJ1-4; TRBD1 agrees at 7 bases. In germline, CDR1 is SGHRS, CDR2 YFSETQ. After removal of 7 bases from V and 3 bases from J, the junction contained 6 bases not matched to a gene. This CDR3 is 14 amino acids long. The CDR3 nucleotides are TGCGCCAGCGGATCGGGGACAGCTAATGAAAAACTGTTTTTT. This translates into CASGSGTANEKLFF.

The chain joins TRBV9 to TRBJ2-4; a weak D match, TRBD1 (6 bases). The length of the CDR3 is 15 residues. Germline CDR1 SGDLS, CDR2 YYNGEE. V was shortened by 3 bases and J by 0 bases, with 10 bases between the two germline ends. The CDR3 region has the DNA TGTGCCAGCAGCGACCCCAGGGGAGCCAAAAACATTCAGTACTTC. It specifies CASSDPRGAKNIQYF.

The chain recombines TRBV4-2 with TRBJ1-4; the match to TRBD1 covers 8 bases. CDR3 length: 18 amino acids. J lost 7 bases, V lost 0 bases, and 13 bases had no gene match. Germline assignment: CDR1 LGHNA and CDR2 YNFKEQ. DNA for the CDR3: TGTGCCAGCAGCCAAGATTCCCCAGGGGGCGCGAGGGTTGAAAAACTGTTTTTT. It codes for CASSQDSPGGARVEKLFF.

The chain combines TRBV19 with TRBJ1-2; D remains unclear. The CDR3 has 12 amino acids. Germline CDR1 reads LNHDA; CDR2 reads SQIVND (reference sequence). Trimming took off 0 bases at V and 5 bases at J, with 4 bases between the two ends. The chain's CDR3 is CASSIDLYGYTF. The CDR3 region has the DNA TGTGCCAGTAGTATAGATCTTTATGGCTACACCTTC.

This chain uses TRBV18 with TRBJ2-7, with D possibly matching TRBD2 (5 bases). V was trimmed by 6 bases and J by 4 bases, leaving 13 bases between them. Germline CDR1 and CDR2: KGHSH and LQKENI. The CDR3 loop spans 13 amino acids. CDR3 region: CASSPGKRYEQYV. Here the CDR3 DNA reads TGTGCCAGCTCCCCCGGGAAACGATACGAGCAGTACGTC.

This clone turned up a few times. Other DNA variants within this sample encode the same CDR3. The chain uses TRBV12-3 or TRBV12-4 and TRBJ1-1; no reliable D call. With 3 bases removed from V and 1 base from J, the gap between germline ends came to 6 bases. The CDR3 is 13 amino acids. The CDR3 spells CASSFGGNTEAFF. The CDR3 DNA sequence: TGTGCCAGCAGTTTCGGCGGGAACACTGAAGCTTTCTTT.

This clone appeared a single time. This chain's CDR3 is CASSPRTGPRQPQHF. CDR3 sequence (DNA): TGTGCCAGCAGCCCCCGGACAGGGCCCCGTCAGCCCCAGCATTTT. The J gene is TRBJ1-5, the V gene TRBV7-2; 8 bases line up with TRBD1. J lost 6 bases, V lost 5 bases, and 9 bases had no gene match. The CDR3 length is 15 residues. Germline V CDR1 and CDR2: SGHTA, FQGNSA. Together with reference TRBV7-2 and TRBJ1-5, the CDR3 gives the full variable domain: GAGVSQSPSNKVTEKGKDVELRCDPISGHTALYWYRQSLGQGLEFLIYFQGNSAPDKSGLPSDRFSAERTGGSVSTLTIQRTQQEDSAVYLCASSPRTGPRQPQHFGDGTRLSIL.

This chain uses TRBV19 with TRBJ1-6; unclear D gene. Looked up from germline, CDR1 is LNHDA and CDR2 is SQIVND (reference sequence). This CDR3 contains 16 residues. V was pared by 3 bases and J by 2 bases, with 11 bases between. The DNA for the CDR3 is TGTGCCAGTAGTATCTCCGGGAGAGCCTATAATTCACCCCTCCACTTT. Translation gives CASSISGRAYNSPLHF. Based on the CDR3 plus reference TRBV19 and TRBJ1-6, the full variable domain is DGGITQSPKYLFRKEGQNVTLSCEQNLNHDAMYWYRQDPGQGLRLIYYSQIVNDFQKGDIAEGYSVSREKKESFPLTVTSAQKNPTAFYLCASSISGRAYNSPLHFGNGTRLTVT.

This clone was recorded a few times. The chain is built from TRBV27 and TRBJ2-3; the D gene is possibly TRBD1 (6 bases). CDR3 length: 15 residues. CDR1 and CDR2 from the germline V gene are MNHEY and SMNVEV (reference sequence). V was shortened by 3 bases and J by 10 bases, with 20 bases between the two germline ends. The CDR3 DNA reads as TGTGCCAGCAGTTTGAGGACAGCCACCCAGGGACCGCAGTATTTT. Amino acid sequence: CASSLRTATQGPQYF.

The chain is built from TRBV5-4 and TRBJ2-1; 8 bases agree with TRBD2. This CDR3 has 15 residues. CDR1 is SGHNT, CDR2 YYREEE, per germline (reference sequence). After removal of 4 bases from V and 5 bases from J, the junction contained 8 bases not matched to a gene. This chain's CDR3 is CASSPGTSRDNEQFF. Written as DNA, the CDR3 is TGTGCCAGCAGCCCCGGGACTAGTAGGGACAATGAGCAGTTCTTC.

This chain joins TRBV19 and TRBJ2-5, with 8 bases aligning to TRBD1. Germline trimming cut 2 bases from V and 2 bases from J; bases unmatched to any gene: 1. Looked up from germline, CDR1 is LNHDA and CDR2 is SQIVND (reference sequence). The length of the CDR3 is 14 residues. CDR3 nucleotides: TGTGCCAGTAGTATAAACAGGGGGCAAGAGACCCAGTACTTC. Translating gives CASSINRGQETQYF.

This clone was seen a handful of times. V is TRBV5-1 and J is TRBJ2-5, with D possibly matching TRBD1 (6 bases). Trimming removed 2 bases at V and 4 bases at J, with 12 bases between. The CDR3 covers 14 residues. CDR1 SGHRS and CDR2 YFSETQ come from the germline V gene. The CDR3 here is CASSFTGMRETQYF. In DNA, the CDR3 is TGCGCCAGCAGCTTTACAGGGATGCGAGAGACCCAGTACTTC.

The rearrangement joins TRBV9 to TRBJ1-1; a weak D match, TRBD1 (6 bases). This CDR3 has 14 amino acids. Trimming took off 6 bases at V and 0 bases at J, with 12 bases between the two ends. The germline CDR1 and CDR2 sequences are SGDLS and YYNGEE. The CDR3 coding sequence is TGTGCCAGCACCCGAGACAGGCTGAACACTGAAGCTTTCTTT. Protein sequence: CASTRDRLNTEAFF.

This clone was recorded a few times. This chain joins TRBV19 and TRBJ1-5; 10 nucleotides line up with TRBD1. Unmatched junction bases numbered 5, after V lost 5 bases and J lost 4 bases. This CDR3 is built from 15 residues. Germline CDR1 and CDR2: LNHDA and SQIVND (reference sequence). The CDR3 reads CASSVTGGPNQPQHF. DNA of the CDR3: TGTGCCAGTAGTGTGACAGGGGGCCCTAATCAGCCCCAGCATTTT.

The genes are TRBV19 and TRBJ1-1; perhaps TRBD1 as D (6 bases). Germline values: CDR1 LNHDA, CDR2 SQIVND (reference sequence). Trimming took 5 bases from V and 5 from J, leaving 15 bases between them. The CDR3 is 14 amino acids. The CDR3 reads CASSWVSQGTEAFF. The CDR3 coding sequence is TGTGCCAGTAGTTGGGTTTCACAGGGTACTGAAGCTTTCTTT. The full variable domain, with the rest looked up from reference TRBV19 and TRBJ1-1, is DGGITQSPKYLFRKEGQNVTLSCEQNLNHDAMYWYRQDPGQGLRLIYYSQIVNDFQKGDIAEGYSVSREKKESFPLTVTSAQKNPTAFYLCASSWVSQGTEAFFGQGTRLTVV.

This clone was observed a few times. The chain links TRBV7-9 to TRBJ1-1; D uncertain. Per germline, CDR1 SEHNR and CDR2 FQNEAQ (reference sequence). The V gene lost 5 bases and the J gene lost 1 base, with 11 bases spanning the gap. The CDR3 is 14 residues long. CDR3 DNA: TGTGCCAGCAGCCTCACAGCACCGAACACTGAAGCTTTCTTT. Translated, it gives CASSLTAPNTEAFF.

V and J are TRBV7-8 and TRBJ1-3; D perhaps matches TRBD1 (6 bases). Germline V lookup: CDR1 SGHVS, CDR2 FQNEAQ. This CDR3 contains 17 residues. Trimming stripped 3 bases from V and 3 bases from J, with 18 bases between. The CDR3 coding sequence is TGTGCCAGCAGCTTTCTAGCGGACAGCCCGAGTGGAAACACCATATATTTT. It translates to CASSFLADSPSGNTIYF.

The V and J genes are TRBV2 and TRBJ1-4; a weak D match, TRBD1 (6 bases). Trimming removed 6 bases from V and 3 bases from J, with 14 bases in between. The CDR3 covers 15 residues. Per germline, CDR1 SNHLY and CDR2 FYNNEI. CDR3 DNA sequence: TGTGCCAGCAGGACCACAGGGCTATCTAATGAAAAACTGTTTTTT. It specifies CASRTTGLSNEKLFF.

V usage is TRBV7-9 and J usage is TRBJ1-5; 8 nucleotides line up with TRBD1. V was pared by 1 base and J by 4 bases, with 12 bases of the junction left unmatched. CDR1 is SEHNR and CDR2 is FQNEAQ in the germline V gene (reference sequence). The CDR3 is 18 amino acids. The CDR3: CASSLVQGVSSWNQPQHF. In DNA, the CDR3 is TGTGCCAGCAGCTTAGTACAGGGGGTGTCTTCTTGGAATCAGCCCCAGCATTTT.

The gene calls are TRBV23-1 and TRBJ1-4; weak D call: TRBD1 (5 bases). TRBV23-1 is an ORF, with its function uncertain. CDR3 length equals 10 residues. The V gene lost 11 bases and the J gene lost 11 bases, with 12 bases spanning the gap. In nucleotides, the CDR3 is TGCGCCGAAACCGGGGGGAAACTGTTTTTT. Translating gives CAETGGKLFF.

This chain joins TRBV6-5 and TRBJ1-1; 7 bases fit TRBD1. The CDR3 covers 15 residues. Germline V gene data show CDR1 as MNHEY and CDR2 as SVGAGI. V was clipped by 3 bases and J by 4 bases; unmatched bases: 8. In nucleotides, the CDR3 is TGTGCCAGCAGTTATCGCTATACAGGGGTCACTGAAGCTTTCTTT. This sequence encodes CASSYRYTGVTEAFF.

In its sample, this clone was seen a few times. The chain employs TRBV11-2 and TRBJ1-6; D is ambiguous. CDR1 SGHAT and CDR2 FQNNGV come from the germline V gene. Trimming took off 5 bases at V and 3 bases at J, with 5 bases between the two ends. CDR3 size: 13 residues. CDR3 region: CASSPDYNSPLHF. The CDR3 DNA reads as TGTGCCAGCAGCCCAGACTATAATTCACCCCTCCACTTT.

This clone came up once. CDR3 region: CASSVAGGPDTQYF. The CDR3 region has the DNA TGTGCCAGCTCGGTAGCGGGGGGGCCAGATACGCAGTATTTT. The chain couples TRBV6-4 to TRBJ2-3; 11 positions match TRBD2. Trimming cost V 8 bases and J 4 bases; bases outside gene matches: 5. Germline CDR1 is MRHNA and CDR2 is SNTAGT. This CDR3 has 14 amino acids.